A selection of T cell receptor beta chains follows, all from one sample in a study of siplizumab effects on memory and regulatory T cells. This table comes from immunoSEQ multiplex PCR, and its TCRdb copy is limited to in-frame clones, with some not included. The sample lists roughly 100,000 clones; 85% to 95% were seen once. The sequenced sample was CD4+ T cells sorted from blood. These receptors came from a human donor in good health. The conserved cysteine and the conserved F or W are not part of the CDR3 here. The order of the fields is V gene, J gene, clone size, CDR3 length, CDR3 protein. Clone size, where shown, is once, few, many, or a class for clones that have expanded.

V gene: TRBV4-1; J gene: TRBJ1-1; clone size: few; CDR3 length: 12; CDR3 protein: ASSQASMNTEAF
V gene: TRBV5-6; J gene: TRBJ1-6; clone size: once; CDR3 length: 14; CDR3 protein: ASSSAPSSYNSPLH
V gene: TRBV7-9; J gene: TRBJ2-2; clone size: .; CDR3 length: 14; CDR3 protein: ASRLTGGSNTGELF
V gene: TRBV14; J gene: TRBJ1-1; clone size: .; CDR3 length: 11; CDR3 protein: ASSQGPGTEAF
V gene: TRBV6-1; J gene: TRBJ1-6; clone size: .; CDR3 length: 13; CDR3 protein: ASRDATLRNSPLH
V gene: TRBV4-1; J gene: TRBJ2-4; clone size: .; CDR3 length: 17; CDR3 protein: ASSQGGITRTLAKNIQY
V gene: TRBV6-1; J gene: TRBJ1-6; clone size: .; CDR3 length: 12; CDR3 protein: ASSTGSYNSPLH
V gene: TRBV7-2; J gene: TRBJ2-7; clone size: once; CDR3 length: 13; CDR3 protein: ASSLLGPAGHEQY
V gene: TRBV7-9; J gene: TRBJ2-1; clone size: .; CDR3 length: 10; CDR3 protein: ASSLNGGAWF
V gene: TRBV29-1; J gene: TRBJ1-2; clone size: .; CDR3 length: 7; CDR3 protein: SVDGTGE
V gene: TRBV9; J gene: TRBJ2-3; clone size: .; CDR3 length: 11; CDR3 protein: ASSVGGLDTQY
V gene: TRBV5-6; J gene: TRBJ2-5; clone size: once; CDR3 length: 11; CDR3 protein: ASSPGRGETQY
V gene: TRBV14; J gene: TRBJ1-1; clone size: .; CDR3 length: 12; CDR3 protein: ASSLTRVRSEAF
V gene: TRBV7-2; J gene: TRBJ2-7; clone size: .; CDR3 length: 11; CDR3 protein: ASSSAGIYEQY
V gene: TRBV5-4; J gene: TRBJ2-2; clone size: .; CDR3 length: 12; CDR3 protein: ASSLVGYAGELF
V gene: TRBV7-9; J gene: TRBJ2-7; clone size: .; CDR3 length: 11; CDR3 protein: ASRGDGSYEQY
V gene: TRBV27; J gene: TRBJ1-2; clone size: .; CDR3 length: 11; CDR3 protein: ASSFGQGYGYT
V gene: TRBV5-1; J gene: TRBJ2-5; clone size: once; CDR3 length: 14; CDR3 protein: ASSLASGDFQETQY
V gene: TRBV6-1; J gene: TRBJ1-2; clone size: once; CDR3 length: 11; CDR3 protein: ASKRSRDYGYT
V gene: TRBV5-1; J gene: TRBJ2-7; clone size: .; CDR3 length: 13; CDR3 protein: ASSLDAGASYEQY
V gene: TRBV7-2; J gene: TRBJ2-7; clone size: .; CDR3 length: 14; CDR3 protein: ASRPNGGLAGGPEY
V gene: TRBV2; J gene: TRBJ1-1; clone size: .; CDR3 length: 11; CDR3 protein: ASILTGETEAF
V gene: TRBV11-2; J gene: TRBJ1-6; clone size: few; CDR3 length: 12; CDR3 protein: ASSLGSGGTPLH
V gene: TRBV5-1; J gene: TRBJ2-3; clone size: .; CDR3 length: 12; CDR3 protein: ASSYRASTDTQY
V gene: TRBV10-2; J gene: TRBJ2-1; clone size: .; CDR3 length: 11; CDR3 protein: ASSGTGAHEQF
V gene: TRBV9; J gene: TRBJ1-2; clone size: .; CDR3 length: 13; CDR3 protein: ASSVVVGSPGGYT
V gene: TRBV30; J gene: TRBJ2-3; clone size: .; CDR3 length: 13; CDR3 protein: AWTGPLAGTATQY
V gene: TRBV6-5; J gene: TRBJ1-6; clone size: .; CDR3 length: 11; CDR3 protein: ASRQGGNSPLH
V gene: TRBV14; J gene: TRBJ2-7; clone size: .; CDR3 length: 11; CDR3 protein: ASSQEWRREQY
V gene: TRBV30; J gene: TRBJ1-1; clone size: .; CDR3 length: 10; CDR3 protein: AWNRQLTEAF